The 22 T cell receptor beta chains below were found in one sample sequenced in a study of cytomegalovirus exposure and HLA in healthy donors. A multiplex PCR was run with 60 Vbeta primers and 13 Jbeta primers. The protocol was immunoSEQ multiplex PCR, while the TCRdb copy is restricted to in-frame clones and leaves out a portion. The repertoire includes roughly 100,000 clones, approximately 83% of them detected once, and 6.1% sits in the top ten. Sequencing was performed on PBMCs. The receptors originated from a man younger than 35 in good health and CMV-seronegative.

A single count supports this clone. V gene TRBV10-2 combines with J gene TRBJ1-5; D not certain. CDR1 and CDR2 (germline): WSHSY, SAAADI. V lost 4 bases to trimming and J lost 7 bases, with 11 bases between them. CDR3 length equals 13 residues. CDR3: CASSVGRGQPQHF. As DNA, the CDR3 is TGCGCCAGCAGTGTGGGCCGAGGGCAGCCCCAGCATTTT.

The chain employs TRBV5-1 and TRBJ1-2; no firm D call. Germline V CDR1 and CDR2: SGHRS, YFSETQ. The CDR3 has 13 amino acids. V was shortened by 6 bases and J by 6 bases, with 15 bases between the two germline ends. CDR3 nucleotides: TGCGCCAGCAACCACTGGACCGGGGATGGCTACACCTTC. Translation gives CASNHWTGDGYTF.

This clone has just a few counts. The chain recombines TRBV30 with TRBJ2-7; TRBD1 agrees at 9 bases. The germline gives CDR1 GTSNPN, CDR2 SVGIG (reference sequence). The CDR3 sequence is 15 residues long. The V gene end was trimmed by 1 base and the J gene end by 2 bases; junction bases not matched to a gene: 6. CDR3 in DNA: TGTGCCTGGAGTGGATCAGACAGGGGGGCCTACGAGCAGTACTTC. Protein product: CAWSGSDRGAYEQYF.

The chain has TRBV7-3 and TRBJ2-5; TRBD1 matches at 7 bases. Per the germline V gene, CDR1 is SGHTA and CDR2 is FQGTGA. The CDR3 spans 15 residues. V lost 3 bases and J lost 5; bases outside the gene matches: 9. CDR3 residues: CASSFVQGTHETQYF. The CDR3 DNA reads as TGTGCCAGCAGCTTCGTACAGGGGACCCATGAGACCCAGTACTTC.

This chain uses TRBV7-6 with TRBJ1-1, with D possibly TRBD1 on 5 matching bases. Germline CDR1 SGHVS, CDR2 FNYEAQ. The CDR3 runs to 13 residues. The V end was cut by 2 bases, the J end by 6 bases, with 10 bases between. The CDR3: CASSLTPGAEAFF. Here the CDR3 DNA reads TGTGCCAGCAGCTTAACCCCGGGGGCTGAAGCTTTCTTT.

V gene TRBV9 combines with J gene TRBJ2-5; tentative D call: TRBD2 (6 bases). Germline assignment: CDR1 SGDLS and CDR2 YYNGEE. The CDR3 extends over 15 amino acids. Deletions cut 3 bases from V and 1 base from J, with 13 bases between. The CDR3 region has the DNA TGTGCCAGCAGCGCGCGGCGGGGTTCCCAAGAGACCCAGTACTTC. Translation gives CASSARRGSQETQYF.

The chain joins TRBV9 to TRBJ2-7; 8 nucleotides agree with TRBD2. Germline CDR1 and CDR2: SGDLS and YYNGEE. CDR3 length: 13 residues. V lost 3 bases to trimming and J lost 7 bases; unmatched junction nucleotides: 6. The CDR3 sequence: CASSAGGSWEQYF. As DNA, the CDR3 is TGTGCCAGCAGCGCGGGGGGGTCGTGGGAGCAGTACTTC. Full variable domain (rest looked up from reference TRBV9 and TRBJ2-7): DSGVTQTPKHLITATGQRVTLRCSPRSGDLSVYWYQQSLDQGLQFLIQYYNGEERAKGNILERFSAQQFPDLHSELNLSSLELGDSALYFCASSAGGSWEQYFGPGTRLTVT.

The chain employs TRBV5-1 and TRBJ2-1, with 9 bases fitting TRBD2. V was clipped by 0 bases and J by 4 bases; unmatched bases: 2. Looked up from germline, CDR1 is SGHRS and CDR2 is YFSETQ. This CDR3 region has 15 residues. The CDR3 loop is CASSLGLAAYNEQFF. The DNA of the CDR3 is TGCGCCAGCAGCTTGGGACTAGCGGCTTACAATGAGCAGTTCTTC.

The chain is built from TRBV28 and TRBJ1-4; 8 bases match TRBD1. Trimming removed 6 bases from V and 7 bases from J; junction bases left unmatched: 10. The germline V gene encodes CDR1 MDHEN and CDR2 SYDVKM. The CDR3 consists of 15 residues. The CDR3 sequence: CASRGVTGGREKLFF. The DNA of the CDR3 is TGTGCCAGCAGGGGCGTCACAGGGGGTCGTGAAAAACTGTTTTTT.

The V call is TRBV28, the J call TRBJ2-7; 8 bases line up with TRBD1. V lost 6 bases, J lost 5 bases, and 3 bases stayed unmatched. Germline lookup yields CDR1 MDHEN and CDR2 SYDVKM. CDR3 length: 12 amino acids. Here the CDR3 reads CASRATGDEQYF. As DNA, the CDR3 is TGTGCCAGCAGAGCGACAGGGGACGAGCAGTACTTC.

J is TRBJ2-7 and V is TRBV30, with D possibly matching TRBD1 (5 bases). Germline V lookup: CDR1 GTSNPN, CDR2 SVGIG (reference sequence). With 5 bases removed from V and 4 bases from J, the gap between germline ends came to 6 bases. The CDR3 is made up of 10 amino acids. The CDR3 loop is CAWDSYEQYF. In DNA form, the CDR3 reads TGTGCCTGGGACAGTTACGAGCAGTACTTC. Based on the CDR3 plus reference TRBV30 and TRBJ2-7, the full variable domain is SQTIHQWPATLVQPVGSPLSLECTVEGTSNPNLYWYRQAAGRGLQLLFYSVGIGQISSEVPQNLSASRPQDRQFILSSKKLLLSDSGFYLCAWDSYEQYFGPGTRLTVT.

The chain combines TRBV7-8 with TRBJ1-1; D is ambiguous. Germline-derived CDR1 and CDR2 are SGHVS and FQNEAQ. With 4 bases removed from V and 4 bases from J, the gap between germline ends came to 16 bases. The CDR3 length is 15 residues. CDR3 protein: CASSSPGGLGTEAFF. The DNA of the CDR3 is TGTGCCAGCAGCTCGCCTGGAGGGTTGGGCACTGAAGCTTTCTTT.

With regard to this clone: Its ends do not fully match the called genes, so a read error is possible. The chain uses TRBV7-9 and TRBJ2-7; 9 positions agree with TRBD1. The V gene's germline CDR1 is SEHNR and CDR2 FQNEAQ (reference sequence). This CDR3 has 15 residues. In nucleotides, the CDR3 is TGTTCCAGCAGCCTCGGTCCGGGACAGGGCGACGAGCAGTACTTC. This codes for CSSSLGPGQGDEQYF.

This clone has a single count. The chain combines TRBV6-4 with TRBJ2-5, with 11 positions matching TRBD2. Near its end, the DNA agrees better with TRBJ2-7, so the J call may be wrong. Per germline, CDR1 MRHNA and CDR2 SNTAGT. CDR3 length equals 15 residues. CDR3 protein: CASSSVAGGVDEQYF. As DNA, the CDR3 is TGTGCCAGCAGTTCGGTAGCGGGAGGGGTCGACGAGCAGTACTTC.

This clone came up a few times. The V call is TRBV7-2, the J call TRBJ1-5, with 7 bases identical to TRBD1. The trim removed 4 bases at V and 3 bases at J, leaving 9 bases unmatched. Germline lookup yields CDR1 SGHTA and CDR2 FQGNSA. The length of the CDR3 is 16 residues. As DNA, the CDR3 is TGTGCCAGCAGCTACTACCGGGACAGCTACAATCAGCCCCAGCATTTT. This codes for CASSYYRDSYNQPQHF.

This clone turned up a few times. The rearrangement uses TRBV19 and TRBJ2-1; 8 bases are shared with TRBD2. The V and J ends lost 5 bases and 8 bases, in that order; junction bases with no gene match: 14. Per germline, CDR1 LNHDA and CDR2 SQIVND (reference sequence). The CDR3 covers 16 residues. The CDR3: CASSSGQPSGRDEQFF. The CDR3 DNA is TGTGCCAGTAGTTCCGGACAGCCATCCGGGAGGGATGAGCAGTTCTTC.

V usage is TRBV6-4 and J usage is TRBJ2-5; TRBD1 matches 7 bases. This CDR3 comprises 14 residues. V lost 5 bases and J lost 4; bases outside the gene matches: 7. Germline values: CDR1 MRHNA, CDR2 SNTAGT. The CDR3: CASSIRGRRETQYF. The CDR3 DNA is TGTGCCAGCAGTATAAGGGGGCGCCGAGAGACCCAGTACTTC.

CDR3: CATEESREQYF. In DNA form, the CDR3 reads TGTGCCACGGAGGAGTCTCGGGAGCAGTACTTC. The chain uses TRBV6-5 and TRBJ2-7, with TRBD2 as a possible D gene (5 bases). The V end lost 10 bases, the J end lost 7 bases, and 14 bases lay between the germline ends. Germline values: CDR1 MNHEY, CDR2 SVGAGI. The CDR3 contains 11 residues.

Only one count was recorded for this clone. This CDR3 reads CASSEASGSGDNEQFF. CDR3 in DNA: TGTGCCAGCAGTGAGGCTAGCGGGAGTGGTGACAATGAGCAGTTCTTC. The chain links TRBV6-4 to TRBJ2-1, with 10 bases fitting TRBD2. The CDR3 has 16 residues. Germline values: CDR1 MRHNA, CDR2 SNTAGT. The J segment lost 5 bases and the V segment lost 3 bases, leaving 7 bases of the junction unmatched.

The chain couples TRBV9 to TRBJ2-7, with D maybe TRBD1 (6 bases). Germline lookup yields CDR1 SGDLS and CDR2 YYNGEE. V lost 2 bases and J 2 bases, leaving 11 bases between the germline ends. This CDR3 has 14 residues. Here the CDR3 reads CASSVGAGAYEQYF. The CDR3 DNA sequence: TGTGCCAGCAGCGTGGGGGCAGGGGCCTACGAGCAGTACTTC.

V gene TRBV30 combines with J gene TRBJ1-1, with D hard to call. V gave up 0 bases and J gave up 1 base, with 9 bases separating them. This CDR3 has 14 residues. Germline CDR1 GTSNPN, CDR2 SVGIG (reference sequence). The CDR3, as DNA: TGTGCCTGGAGTGTACAGTCAGGGAACACTGAAGCTTTCTTT. It encodes CAWSVQSGNTEAFF. The full variable domain, in which reference TRBV30 and TRBJ1-1 provide the parts outside the CDR3, is SQTIHQWPATLVQPVGSPLSLECTVEGTSNPNLYWYRQAAGRGLQLLFYSVGIGQISSEVPQNLSASRPQDRQFILSSKKLLLSDSGFYLCAWSVQSGNTEAFFGQGTRLTVV.

The V and J genes are TRBV5-1 and TRBJ2-7; 7 nucleotides agree with TRBD1. The germline gives CDR1 SGHRS, CDR2 YFSETQ. The ends lost 0 bases at V and 4 bases at J; junction bases unmatched: 4. The CDR3 runs to 14 residues. The CDR3 sequence is CASSLEGTAYEQYF. CDR3 nucleotide sequence: TGCGCCAGCAGCTTGGAAGGGACAGCATACGAGCAGTACTTC.